The present T cell receptor beta chain was sequenced within a study of blood T cell repertoires in COVID-19. About the research overall: Acute-phase and convalescent COVID-19 samples originated in the United States, Italy and Spain. The cDNA or gDNA used as material had been derived from T cells, B-cell-depleted T cells, or PBMCs.

The germline V gene has CDR1 SGHRS and CDR2 YFSETQ. Deletions cut 9 bases from V and 4 bases from J, with 26 bases between. This CDR3 has 16 residues. Study processing details: Estimation of nucleated cell counts relied on the amplification of reference gene primers. TCRdb keeps only in-frame clones here, not all; method: immunoSEQ multiplex PCR. V and J calls and clone size are copied from that table; D and trimming were computed from the DNA. The sample contains 200,000 to 250,000 clones, around 86% of which appear only once. The sequencing sample was made of peripheral blood. The source of this sequence is a woman aged 30 to 39 who had recovered from COVID-19. The chain has TRBV5-1 and TRBJ2-7; D possibly corresponds to TRBD2 (6 bases). The CDR3 loop is CATAPVAGIGQYEQYF. CDR3 coding DNA: TGCGCCACCGCACCCGTCGCGGGGATCGGCCAATACGAGCAGTACTTC.